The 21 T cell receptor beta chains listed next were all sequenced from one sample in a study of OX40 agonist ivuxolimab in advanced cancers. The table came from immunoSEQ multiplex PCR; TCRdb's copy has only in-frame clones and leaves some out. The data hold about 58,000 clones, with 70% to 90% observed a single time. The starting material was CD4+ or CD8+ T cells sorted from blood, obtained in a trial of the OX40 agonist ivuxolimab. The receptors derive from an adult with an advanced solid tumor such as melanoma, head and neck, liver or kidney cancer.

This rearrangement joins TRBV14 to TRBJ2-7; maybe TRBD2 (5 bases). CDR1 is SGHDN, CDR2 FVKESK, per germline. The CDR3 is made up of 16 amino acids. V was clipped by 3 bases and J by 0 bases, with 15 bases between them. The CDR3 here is CASSHVRDPSSYEQYV. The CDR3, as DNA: TGTGCCAGCAGCCATGTCCGGGATCCGAGCTCCTACGAGCAGTACGTC.

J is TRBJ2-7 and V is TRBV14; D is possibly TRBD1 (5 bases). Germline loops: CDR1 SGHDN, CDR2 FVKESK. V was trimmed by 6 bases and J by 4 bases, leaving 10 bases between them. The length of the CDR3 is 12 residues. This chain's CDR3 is CASRGDFYEQYF. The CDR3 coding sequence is TGTGCCAGCAGAGGGGATTTTTACGAGCAGTACTTC.

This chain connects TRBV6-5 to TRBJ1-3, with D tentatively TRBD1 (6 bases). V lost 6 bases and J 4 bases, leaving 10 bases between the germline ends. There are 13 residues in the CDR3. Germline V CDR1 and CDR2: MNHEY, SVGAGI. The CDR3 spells CASSEGHGNTIYF. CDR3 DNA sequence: TGTGCCAGCAGCGAGGGACACGGAAACACCATATATTTT.

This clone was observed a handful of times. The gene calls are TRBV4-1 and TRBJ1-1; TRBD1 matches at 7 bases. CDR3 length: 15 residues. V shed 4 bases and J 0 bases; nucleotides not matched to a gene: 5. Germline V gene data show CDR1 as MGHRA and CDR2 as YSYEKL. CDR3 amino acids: CASSRVTGLNTEAFF. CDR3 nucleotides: TGCGCCAGCAGCCGGGTGACAGGGCTGAACACTGAAGCTTTCTTT.

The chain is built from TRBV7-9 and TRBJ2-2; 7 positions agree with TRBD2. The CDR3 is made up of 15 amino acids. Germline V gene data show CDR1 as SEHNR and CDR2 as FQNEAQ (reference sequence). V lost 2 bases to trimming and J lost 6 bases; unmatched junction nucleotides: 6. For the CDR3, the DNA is TGTGCCAGCAGCTTAACGGGAGGTTACGCCGGGGAGCTGTTTTTT. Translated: CASSLTGGYAGELFF.

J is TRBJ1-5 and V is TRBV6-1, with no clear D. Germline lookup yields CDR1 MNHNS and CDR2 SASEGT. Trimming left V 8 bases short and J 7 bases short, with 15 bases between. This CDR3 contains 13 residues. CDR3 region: CASGTRARQPQHF. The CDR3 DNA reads TGTGCCAGCGGAACAAGAGCTCGGCAGCCCCAGCATTTT.

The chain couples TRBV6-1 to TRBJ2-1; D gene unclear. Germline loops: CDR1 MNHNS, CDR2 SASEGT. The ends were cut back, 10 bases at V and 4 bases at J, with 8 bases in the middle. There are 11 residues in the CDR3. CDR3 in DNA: TGTGCCACGGCAGGATACAATGAGCAGTTCTTC. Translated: CATAGYNEQFF.

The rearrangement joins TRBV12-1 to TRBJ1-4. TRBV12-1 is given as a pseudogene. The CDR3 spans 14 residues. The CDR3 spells CASSLTKTNEKLFF. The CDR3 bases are TGTGCCAGCAGCCTTACTAAGACTAATGAAAAACTGTTTTTT.

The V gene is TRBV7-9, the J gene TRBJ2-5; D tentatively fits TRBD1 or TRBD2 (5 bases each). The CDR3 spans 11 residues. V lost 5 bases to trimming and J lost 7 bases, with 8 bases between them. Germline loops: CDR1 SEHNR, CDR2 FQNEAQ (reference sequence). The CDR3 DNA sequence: TGTGCCAGCAGCCTTGGGGGGACCCAGTACTTC. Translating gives CASSLGGTQYF.

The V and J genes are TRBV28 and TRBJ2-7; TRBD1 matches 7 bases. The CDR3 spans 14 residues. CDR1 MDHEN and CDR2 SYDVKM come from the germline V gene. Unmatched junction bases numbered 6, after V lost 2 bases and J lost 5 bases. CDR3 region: CASSLGTEWDEQYF. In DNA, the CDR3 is TGTGCCAGCAGTTTAGGGACAGAGTGGGACGAGCAGTACTTC. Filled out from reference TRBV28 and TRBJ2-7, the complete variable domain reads DVKVTQSSRYLVKRTGEKVFLECVQDMDHENMFWYRQDPGLGLRLIYFSYDVKMKEKGDIPEGYSVSREKKERFSLILESASTNQTSMYLCASSLGTEWDEQYFGPGTRLTVT.

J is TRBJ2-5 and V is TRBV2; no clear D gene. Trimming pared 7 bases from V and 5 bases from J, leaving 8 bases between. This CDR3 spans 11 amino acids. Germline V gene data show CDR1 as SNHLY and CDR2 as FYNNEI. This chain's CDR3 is CASNRYETQYF. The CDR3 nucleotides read TGTGCCAGCAACCGCTATGAGACCCAGTACTTC.

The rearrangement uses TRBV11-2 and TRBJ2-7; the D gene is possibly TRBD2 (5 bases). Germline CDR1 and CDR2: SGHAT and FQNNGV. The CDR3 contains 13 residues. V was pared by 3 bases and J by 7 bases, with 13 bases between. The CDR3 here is CASSFARGFEQYF. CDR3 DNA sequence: TGTGCCAGCAGCTTCGCGAGAGGGTTTGAGCAGTACTTC.

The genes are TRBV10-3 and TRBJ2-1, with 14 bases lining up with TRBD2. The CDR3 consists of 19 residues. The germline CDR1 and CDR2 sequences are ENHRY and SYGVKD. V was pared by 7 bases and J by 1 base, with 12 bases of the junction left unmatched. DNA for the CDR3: TGTGCCATCAAGGAATCGGGACTAGCGGGAGTACGGTCCTACAATGAGCAGTTCTTC. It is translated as CAIKESGLAGVRSYNEQFF.

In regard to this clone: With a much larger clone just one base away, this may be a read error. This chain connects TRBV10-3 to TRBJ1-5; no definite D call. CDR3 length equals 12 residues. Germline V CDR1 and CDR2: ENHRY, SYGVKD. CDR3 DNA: TGTGTCATCAGTGAGTCGAGACAGCCCCAGCATTTT. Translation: CVISESRQPQHF.

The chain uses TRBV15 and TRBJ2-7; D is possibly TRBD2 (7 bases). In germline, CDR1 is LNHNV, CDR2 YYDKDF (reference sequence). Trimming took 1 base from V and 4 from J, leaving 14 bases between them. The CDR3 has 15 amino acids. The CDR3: CATSRVGGLPYEQYV. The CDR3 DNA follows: TGTGCCACCAGCAGAGTGGGGGGGCTCCCTTACGAGCAGTACGTC.

CDR3 amino acids: CASSIGWGEQFF. The CDR3, as DNA: TGTGCCAGCAGCATCGGGTGGGGTGAGCAGTTCTTC. The genes are TRBV9 and TRBJ2-1; D call uncertain. Germline values: CDR1 SGDLS, CDR2 YYNGEE. CDR3 size: 12 residues. V dropped 4 bases and J dropped 9 bases, with 11 bases sitting between them.

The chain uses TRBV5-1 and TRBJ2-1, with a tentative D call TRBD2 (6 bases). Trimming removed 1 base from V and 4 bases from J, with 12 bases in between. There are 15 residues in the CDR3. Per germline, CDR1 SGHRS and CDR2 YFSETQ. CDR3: CASSLRIAEYNEQFF. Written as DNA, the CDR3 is TGCGCCAGCAGCTTGAGGATAGCGGAGTACAATGAGCAGTTCTTC.

CDR3 in DNA: TGTGCCAGCAGTTATTCAGACTACAATGAGCAGTTCTTC. Translating it yields CASSYSDYNEQFF. This rearrangement joins TRBV6-6 to TRBJ2-1, with no clear D. CDR3 length equals 13 residues. Germline CDR1 and CDR2: MNHNY and SVGAGI (reference sequence). V was clipped by 3 bases and J by 3 bases, with 6 bases between them.

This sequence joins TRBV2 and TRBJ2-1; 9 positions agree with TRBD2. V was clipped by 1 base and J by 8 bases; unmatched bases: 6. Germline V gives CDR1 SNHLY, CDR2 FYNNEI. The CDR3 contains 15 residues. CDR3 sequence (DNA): TGTGCCAGCAGTGAAGGAGTAGCGGGAGTCTATGAGCAGTTCTTC. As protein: CASSEGVAGVYEQFF.

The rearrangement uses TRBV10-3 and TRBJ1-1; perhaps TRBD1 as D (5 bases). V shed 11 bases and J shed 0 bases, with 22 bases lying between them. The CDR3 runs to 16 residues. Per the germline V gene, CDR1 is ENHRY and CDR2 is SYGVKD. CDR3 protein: CAAMGGEGSMNTEAFF. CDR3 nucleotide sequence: TGTGCCGCAATGGGGGGAGAGGGGTCCATGAACACTGAAGCTTTCTTT.

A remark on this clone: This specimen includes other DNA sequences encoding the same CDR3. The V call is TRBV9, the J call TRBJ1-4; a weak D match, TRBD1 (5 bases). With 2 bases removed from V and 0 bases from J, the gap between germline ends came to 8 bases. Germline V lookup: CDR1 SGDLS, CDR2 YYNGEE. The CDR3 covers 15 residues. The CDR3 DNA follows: TGTGCCAGCAGCGTTGGGGGTGCAACTAATGAAAAACTGTTTTTT. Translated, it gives CASSVGGATNEKLFF.